Following are 8 T cell receptor beta chains from one sample sequenced in a study of human T cells and chemical hapten exposure (dated by TCRdb to 2020 to 2022). The time point label corresponds to: pre-sensitization, week 0. Read against the paper, the sample's treatment or condition label means: therapeutic diphenylcyclopropenone sensitization with weekly scalp DPC. Receptors were amplified or captured by RACE. Sequencing relied on a NextSeq 500. The raw public reads went through TCRdb reprocessing: fastp at Q25, MiXCR clone calling, in-frame beta chains kept. CDR3 protein duplicates are merged, each entry listing the most common genes and DNA. The table for this sample lists some 360,000 distinct CDR3 sequences; approximately 5% of them were counted only once. The ten largest clones add up to 2% to 3% of the sample. Material: whole blood, obtained in connection with sensitization to the hapten diphenylcyclopropenone (DPC). The source is a woman between 45 and 65 years old with alopecia areata. Some clones in this sample may be carry-over from other donors' samples.

There are many counts of this clonotype. This chain connects TRBV28 to TRBJ2-7; D gene unclear. The ends were cut back, 2 bases at V and 3 bases at J, with 8 bases in the middle. This CDR3 region has 13 residues. Germline V gene data show CDR1 as MDHEN and CDR2 as SYDVKM. The CDR3 here is CASSLGAYYEQYF. In nucleotides, the CDR3 is TGTGCCAGCAGTTTAGGAGCGTACTACGAGCAGTACTTC.

The gene calls are TRBV3-1 and TRBJ1-6; D is uncertain. The germline CDR1 and CDR2 sequences are LGHDT and YNNKEL (reference sequence). CDR3 size: 13 residues. The V end lost 5 bases, the J end lost 10 bases, and 12 bases lay between the germline ends. CDR3 residues: CASSEVPGSPLHF. CDR3 nucleotide sequence: TGTGCCAGCAGCGAGGTTCCGGGGTCACCCCTCCACTTT. Using reference TRBV3-1 and TRBJ1-6 for the parts outside the CDR3, the full variable domain is DTAVSQTPKYLVTQMGNDKSIKCEQNLGHDTMYWYKQDSKKFLKIMFSYNNKELIINETVPNRFSPKSPDKAHLNLHINSLELGDSAVYFCASSEVPGSPLHFGNGTRLTVT.

This clonotype was seen at least ten times. The chain combines TRBV4-1 with TRBJ2-7; D gene unclear. This CDR3 spans 13 amino acids. Germline CDR1 and CDR2: MGHRA and YSYEKL. Trimming stripped 4 bases from V and 4 bases from J, with 11 bases between. The DNA of the CDR3 is TGCGCCAGCAGCCTCCTGATCGGGTACGAGCAGTACTTC. Its translation is CASSLLIGYEQYF.

Many counts were recorded for this clonotype. The CDR3 coding sequence is TGTGCCAGCCTGGGCAGAGATACGCAGTATTTT. Encoded protein: CASLGRDTQYF. The chain has TRBV28 and TRBJ2-3; no clear D gene. The CDR3 length is 11 residues. V was clipped by 8 bases and J by 5 bases, with 8 bases between them. Germline V gives CDR1 MDHEN, CDR2 SYDVKM.

This clonotype was found many times. This chain joins TRBV27 and TRBJ1-2; 9 nucleotides align to TRBD1. V dropped 5 bases and J dropped 0; count of bases not matched to a gene: 7. The CDR3 covers 16 residues. In germline, CDR1 is MNHEY, CDR2 SMNVEV (reference sequence). CDR3 DNA: TGTGCCAGCAGTCAGGGACAGGGCTTAGCTAACTATGGCTACACCTTC. Translating gives CASSQGQGLANYGYTF.

In this sample, this clonotype turned up many times. The rearrangement uses TRBV4-2 and TRBJ2-5, with D possibly being TRBD1 or TRBD2 (6 bases each). CDR3 size: 15 residues. Looked up from germline, CDR1 is LGHNA and CDR2 is YNFKEQ. V was clipped by 0 bases and J by 5 bases, with 13 bases between them. CDR3: CASSQDGSGAETQYF. The CDR3 bases are TGTGCCAGCAGCCAAGATGGGTCGGGGGCGGAGACCCAGTACTTC.

This clonotype came up many times. The V call is TRBV20-1, the J call TRBJ2-3; 16 bases line up with TRBD2. The junction had 11 bases not matched to a gene; V was cut back by 6 bases and J by 5 bases. The CDR3 contains 17 residues. In germline, CDR1 is DFQATT, CDR2 SNEGSKA (reference sequence). CDR3 loop: CSAESGTSGRAVDTQYF. The CDR3 nucleotides read TGCAGTGCGGAATCCGGGACTAGCGGGAGGGCGGTAGATACGCAGTATTTT.

This clonotype was recorded at least ten times. This chain connects TRBV25-1 to TRBJ1-2; D remains ambiguous. This CDR3 comprises 17 residues. The germline V gene encodes CDR1 MGHDK and CDR2 SYGVNS. Trimming removed 2 bases from V and 5 bases from J, with 21 bases in between. This CDR3 is CASSELRAATGVYGYTF. In nucleotides, the CDR3 is TGTGCCAGCAGTGAACTCCGGGCCGCGACCGGGGTTTATGGCTACACCTTC.